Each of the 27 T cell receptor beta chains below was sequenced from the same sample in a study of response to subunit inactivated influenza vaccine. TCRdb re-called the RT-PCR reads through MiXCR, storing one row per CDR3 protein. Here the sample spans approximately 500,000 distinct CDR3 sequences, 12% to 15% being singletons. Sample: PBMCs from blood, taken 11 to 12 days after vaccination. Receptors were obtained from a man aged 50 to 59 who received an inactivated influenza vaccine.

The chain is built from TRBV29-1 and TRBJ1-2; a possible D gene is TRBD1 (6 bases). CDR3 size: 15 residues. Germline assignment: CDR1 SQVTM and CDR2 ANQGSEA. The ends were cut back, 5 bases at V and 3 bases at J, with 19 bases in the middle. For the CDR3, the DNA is TGCAGCGTTCCCGAGACAGGTGGCTCCCACTATGGCTACACCTTC. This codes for CSVPETGGSHYGYTF.

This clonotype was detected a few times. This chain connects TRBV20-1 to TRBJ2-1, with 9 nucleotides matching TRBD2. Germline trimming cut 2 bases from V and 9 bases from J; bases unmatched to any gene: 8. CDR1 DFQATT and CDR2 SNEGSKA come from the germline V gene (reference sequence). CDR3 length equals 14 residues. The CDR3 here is CSARLAGPLSEQFF. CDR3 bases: TGCAGTGCTAGACTAGCGGGACCACTATCTGAGCAGTTCTTC.

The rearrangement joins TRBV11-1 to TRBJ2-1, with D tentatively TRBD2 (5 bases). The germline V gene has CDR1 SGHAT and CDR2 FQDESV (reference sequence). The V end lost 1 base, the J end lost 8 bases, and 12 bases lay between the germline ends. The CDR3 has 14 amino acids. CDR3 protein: CASSLVYRDHEQFF. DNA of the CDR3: TGTGCCAGCAGCTTAGTTTACCGGGATCATGAGCAGTTCTTC. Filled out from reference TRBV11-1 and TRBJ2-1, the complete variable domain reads EAEVAQSPRYKITEKSQAVAFWCDPISGHATLYWYRQILGQGPELLVQFQDESVVDDSQLPKDRFSAERLKGVDSTLKIQPAELGDSAMYLCASSLVYRDHEQFFGPGTRLTVL.

The CDR3 DNA reads TGTGCCAGCAGCAAAGACGGGGTAGAGCGGGATGGCTACAATGAGCAGTTCTTC. Protein product: CASSKDGVERDGYNEQFF. The chain carries TRBV21-1 and TRBJ2-1; the table's D call TRBD2 went unverified against the DNA. TRBV21-1 represents a pseudogene. The CDR3 consists of 18 residues.

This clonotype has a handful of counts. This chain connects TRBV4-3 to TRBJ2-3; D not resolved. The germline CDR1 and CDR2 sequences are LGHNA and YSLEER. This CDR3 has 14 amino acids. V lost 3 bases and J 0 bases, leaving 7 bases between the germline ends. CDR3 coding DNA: TGCGCCAGCAGCCAGCGGAGTAGCACAGATACGCAGTATTTT. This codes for CASSQRSSTDTQYF.

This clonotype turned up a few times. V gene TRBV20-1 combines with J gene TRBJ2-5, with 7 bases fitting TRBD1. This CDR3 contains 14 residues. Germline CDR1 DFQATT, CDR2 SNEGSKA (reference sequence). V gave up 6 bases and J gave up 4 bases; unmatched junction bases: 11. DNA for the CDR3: TGCAGTGCCGACCGGGACAGCCACGGAGAGACCCAGTACTTC. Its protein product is CSADRDSHGETQYF.

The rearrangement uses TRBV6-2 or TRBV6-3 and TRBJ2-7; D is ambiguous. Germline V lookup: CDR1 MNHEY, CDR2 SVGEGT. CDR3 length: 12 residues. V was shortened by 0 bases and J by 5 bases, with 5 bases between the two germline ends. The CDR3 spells CASSYSSHEQYF. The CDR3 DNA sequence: TGTGCCAGCAGTTACTCGAGCCACGAGCAGTACTTC.

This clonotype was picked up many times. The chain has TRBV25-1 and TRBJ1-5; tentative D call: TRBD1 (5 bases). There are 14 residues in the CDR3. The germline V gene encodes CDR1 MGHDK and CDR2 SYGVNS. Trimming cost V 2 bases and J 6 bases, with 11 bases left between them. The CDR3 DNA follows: TGTGCCAGCAGTGAAAGAGGGGCGGTTCAGCCCCAGCATTTT. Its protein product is CASSERGAVQPQHF.

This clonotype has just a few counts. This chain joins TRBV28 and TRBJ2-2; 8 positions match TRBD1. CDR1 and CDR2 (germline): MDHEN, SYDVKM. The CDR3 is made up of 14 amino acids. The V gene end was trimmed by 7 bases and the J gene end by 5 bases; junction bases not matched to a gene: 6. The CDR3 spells CASTAGGSTGELFF. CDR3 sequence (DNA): TGTGCCAGCACGGCAGGGGGCTCGACCGGGGAGCTGTTTTTT.

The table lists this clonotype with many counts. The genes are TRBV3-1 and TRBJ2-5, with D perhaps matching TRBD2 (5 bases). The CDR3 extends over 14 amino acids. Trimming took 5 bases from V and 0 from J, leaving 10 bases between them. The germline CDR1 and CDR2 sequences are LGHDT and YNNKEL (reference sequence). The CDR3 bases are TGTGCCAGCAGCAGAGGGTGGAACCAAGAGACCCAGTACTTC. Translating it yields CASSRGWNQETQYF.

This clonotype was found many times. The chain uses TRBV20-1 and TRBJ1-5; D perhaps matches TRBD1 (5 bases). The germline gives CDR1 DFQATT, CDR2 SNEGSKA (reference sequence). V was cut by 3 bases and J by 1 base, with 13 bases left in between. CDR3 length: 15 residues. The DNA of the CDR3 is TGCAGTGCTAGCGGGGGGGGGAACAGCAATCAGCCCCAGCATTTT. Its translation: CSASGGGNSNQPQHF.

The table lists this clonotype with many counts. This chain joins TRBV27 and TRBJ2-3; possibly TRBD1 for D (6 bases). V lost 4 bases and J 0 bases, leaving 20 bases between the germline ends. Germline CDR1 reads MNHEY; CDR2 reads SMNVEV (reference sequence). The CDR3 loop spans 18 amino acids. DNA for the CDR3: TGTGCCAGCAGTTCATCGATCGGACAGACCCGAAGCACAGATACGCAGTATTTT. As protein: CASSSSIGQTRSTDTQYF.

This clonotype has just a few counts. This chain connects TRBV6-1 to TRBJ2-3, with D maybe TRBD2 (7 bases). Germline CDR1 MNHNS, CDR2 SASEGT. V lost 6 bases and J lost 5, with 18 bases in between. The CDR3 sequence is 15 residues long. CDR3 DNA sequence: TGTGCCAGCAGCCCCGAGGGGGGGTTGATAGATACGCAGTATTTT. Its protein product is CASSPEGGLIDTQYF.

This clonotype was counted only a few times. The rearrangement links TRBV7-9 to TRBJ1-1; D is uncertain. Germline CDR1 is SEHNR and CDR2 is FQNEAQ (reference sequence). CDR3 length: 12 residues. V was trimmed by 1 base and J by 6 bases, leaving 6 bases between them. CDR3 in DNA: TGTGCCAGCAGCTTAGGGGAGGCTGAAGCTTTCTTT. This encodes CASSLGEAEAFF. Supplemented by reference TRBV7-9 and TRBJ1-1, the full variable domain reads DTGVSQNPRHKITKRGQNVTFRCDPISEHNRLYWYRQTLGQGPEFLTYFQNEAQLEKSRLLSDRFSAERPKGSFSTLEIQRTEQGDSAMYLCASSLGEAEAFFGQGTRLTVV.

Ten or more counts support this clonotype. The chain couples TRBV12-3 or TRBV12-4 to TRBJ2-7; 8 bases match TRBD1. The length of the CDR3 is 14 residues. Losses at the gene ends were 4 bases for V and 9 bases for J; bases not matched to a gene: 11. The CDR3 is CASSSWTGLTGQYF. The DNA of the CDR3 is TGTGCCAGCAGTTCATGGACAGGGTTAACAGGGCAGTACTTC.

The CDR3, as DNA: TGTGCCAGCAGCCCGTGGACAGGGGTAACCTATAATTCACCCCTCCACTTT. Translation gives CASSPWTGVTYNSPLHF. The V gene is TRBV7-2, the J gene TRBJ1-6; 9 bases line up with TRBD1. The CDR3 is 17 amino acids. Looked up from germline, CDR1 is SGHTA and CDR2 is FQGNSA. The trim removed 5 bases at V and 2 bases at J, leaving 7 bases unmatched.

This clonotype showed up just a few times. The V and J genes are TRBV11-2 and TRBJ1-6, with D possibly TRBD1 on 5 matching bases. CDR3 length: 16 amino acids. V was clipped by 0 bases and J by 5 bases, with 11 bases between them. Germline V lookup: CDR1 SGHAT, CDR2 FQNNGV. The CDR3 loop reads CASSLETAGNNSPLHF. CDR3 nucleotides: TGTGCCAGCAGCTTAGAGACAGCGGGTAATAATTCACCCCTCCACTTT.

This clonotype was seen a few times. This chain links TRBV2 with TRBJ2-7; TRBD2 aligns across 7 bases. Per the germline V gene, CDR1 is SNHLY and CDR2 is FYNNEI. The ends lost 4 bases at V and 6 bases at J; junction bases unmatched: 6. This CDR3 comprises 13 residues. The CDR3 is CASSVTGGIEQYF. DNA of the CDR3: TGTGCCAGCAGTGTTACGGGGGGAATCGAGCAGTACTTC.

The CDR3 region is CSARKGYRGSEQFF. DNA for the CDR3: TGCAGTGCTAGAAAAGGGTATAGGGGGAGTGAGCAGTTCTTC. V is TRBV20-1 and J is TRBJ2-1; TRBD1 might be the D (6 bases). Germline loops: CDR1 DFQATT, CDR2 SNEGSKA (reference sequence). This CDR3 is built from 14 residues. V dropped 2 bases and J dropped 9 bases, with 17 bases sitting between them.

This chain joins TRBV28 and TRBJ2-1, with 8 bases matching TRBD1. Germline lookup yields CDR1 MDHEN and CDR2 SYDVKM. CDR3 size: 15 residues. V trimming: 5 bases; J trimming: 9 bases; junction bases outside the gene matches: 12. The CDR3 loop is CASSPGQVHRGEQFF. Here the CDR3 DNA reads TGTGCCAGCAGTCCGGGACAGGTGCACCGAGGTGAGCAGTTCTTC.

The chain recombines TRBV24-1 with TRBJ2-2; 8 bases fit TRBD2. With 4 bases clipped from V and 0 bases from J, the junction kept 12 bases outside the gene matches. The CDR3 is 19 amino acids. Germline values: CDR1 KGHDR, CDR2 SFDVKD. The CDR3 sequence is CATSDPPGAGGSNTGELFF. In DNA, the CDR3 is TGTGCCACCAGTGACCCGCCCGGTGCGGGGGGTTCGAACACCGGGGAGCTGTTTTTT.

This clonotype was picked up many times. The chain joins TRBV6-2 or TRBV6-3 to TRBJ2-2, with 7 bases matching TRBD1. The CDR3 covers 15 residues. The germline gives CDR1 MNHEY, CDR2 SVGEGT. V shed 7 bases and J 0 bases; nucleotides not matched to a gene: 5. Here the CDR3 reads CASTLDRANTGELFF. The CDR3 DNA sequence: TGTGCCAGCACCCTTGACAGGGCGAACACCGGGGAGCTGTTTTTT.

The CDR3: CASSTKRVEGSYNEQFF. The CDR3, as DNA: TGTGCCAGCAGTACGAAACGGGTCGAAGGATCCTACAATGAGCAGTTCTTC. This chain uses TRBV27 with TRBJ2-1; D is unresolved. V was clipped by 5 bases and J by 1 base, with 18 bases between them. Germline V gene sequence: CDR1 MNHEY, CDR2 SMNVEV (reference sequence). The CDR3 is made up of 17 amino acids.

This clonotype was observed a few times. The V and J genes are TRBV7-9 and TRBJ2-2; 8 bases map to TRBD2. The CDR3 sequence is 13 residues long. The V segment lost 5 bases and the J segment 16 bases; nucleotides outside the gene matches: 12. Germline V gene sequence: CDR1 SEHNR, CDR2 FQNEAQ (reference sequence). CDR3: CASSLSGGKTAFF. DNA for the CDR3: TGTGCCAGCAGCCTGAGCGGGGGAAAGACGGCGTTTTTT.

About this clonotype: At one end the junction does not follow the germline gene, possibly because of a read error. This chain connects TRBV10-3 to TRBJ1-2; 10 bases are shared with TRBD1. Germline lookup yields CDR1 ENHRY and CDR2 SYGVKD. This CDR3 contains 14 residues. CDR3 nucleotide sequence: TGTGCCATCAGTGATGGACAGGGGGGGTATGGCTATACCTTC. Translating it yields CAISDGQGGYGYTF.

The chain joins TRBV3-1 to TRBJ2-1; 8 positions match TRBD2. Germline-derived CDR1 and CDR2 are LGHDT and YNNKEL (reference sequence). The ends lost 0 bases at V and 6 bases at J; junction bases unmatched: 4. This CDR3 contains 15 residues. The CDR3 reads CASSQDGGGLNEQFF. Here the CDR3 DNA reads TGTGCCAGCAGCCAAGACGGCGGGGGGCTCAATGAGCAGTTCTTC.

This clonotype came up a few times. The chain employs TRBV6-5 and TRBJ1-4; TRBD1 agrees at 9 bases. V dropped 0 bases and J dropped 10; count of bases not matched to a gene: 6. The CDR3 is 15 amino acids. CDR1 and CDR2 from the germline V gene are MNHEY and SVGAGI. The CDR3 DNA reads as TGTGCCAGCAGTTACTCGAGGACAGGGGCTGGAAAACTGTTTTTT. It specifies CASSYSRTGAGKLFF.